These 19 T cell receptor beta chains share one sample of origin, sequenced in a study of Ad26.COV2.S vaccination and SARS-CoV-2 variants. Measured with immunoSEQ multiplex PCR; TCRdb has only the in-frame clones, and not every one. In the table there are hundreds of thousands of clones, approximately 90% of which are singletons. The sample's treatment: around 19 received Ad26.COV2.S at low or high dose, single or two shots; 5 received placebo; per-sample allocation not given. Collection of samples fell on day 63 after the first vaccine or placebo injection. This specimen was peripheral blood, taken in a trial of Ad26.COV2.S vaccine versus placebo. The receptor set was obtained from a person between 18 and 65 years old who received the Ad26.COV2.S COVID-19 vaccine or a placebo.

The J gene is TRBJ2-5, the V gene TRBV7-8; possible D gene TRBD2, 5 bases. V was clipped by 5 bases and J by 2 bases, with 18 bases between them. There are 16 residues in the CDR3. Germline V CDR1 and CDR2: SGHVS, FQNEAQ. The CDR3: CASSTRALKGQETQYF. The DNA of the CDR3 is TGTGCCAGCAGCACTAGGGCCCTCAAGGGACAAGAGACCCAGTACTTC.

J is TRBJ1-6 and V is TRBV3-1 (or the pseudogene TRBV3-2); D is unresolved. CDR1 is LGHDT and CDR2 is YNNKEL in the germline V gene (reference sequence). The V end lost 0 bases, the J end lost 10 bases, and 16 bases lay between the germline ends. This CDR3 contains 16 residues. CDR3 region: CASSQDPHGRGSPLHF. The CDR3 nucleotides read TGTGCCAGCAGCCAAGATCCCCACGGGCGGGGATCACCCCTCCACTTT.

In its sample, this clone was seen once. This CDR3 is also generated by other DNA sequences in the sample. The rearrangement uses TRBV4-3 and TRBJ1-3, with D perhaps TRBD1 (6 bases). CDR1 is LGHNA, CDR2 YSLEER, per germline. The CDR3 has 17 amino acids. V gave up 0 bases and J gave up 4 bases, with 16 bases separating them. For the CDR3, the DNA is TGCGCCAGCAGCCAAGATGGCAGGGGAAACGCCGGAAACACCATATATTTT. Its translation: CASSQDGRGNAGNTIYF.

The V gene is TRBV6-1, the J gene TRBJ2-3; D call uncertain. Germline values: CDR1 MNHNS, CDR2 SASEGT. V lost 0 bases and J lost 1, with 17 bases in between. This CDR3 comprises 18 residues. The CDR3 sequence is CASSEALRVAARTDTQYF. The CDR3 coding sequence is TGTGCCAGCAGTGAAGCGCTTCGTGTGGCGGCCCGCACAGATACGCAGTATTTT.

V gene TRBV7-9 combines with J gene TRBJ1-1, with no clear D. V was clipped by 0 bases and J by 0 bases, with 11 bases between them. This CDR3 has 16 residues. Germline CDR1 and CDR2: SEHNR and FQNEAQ (reference sequence). In nucleotides, the CDR3 is TGTGCCAGCAGCTTAGCGAATCGCAGTTTGAACACTGAAGCTTTCTTT. It encodes CASSLANRSLNTEAFF.

With regard to this clone: Compared with germline, one end of the junction differs, possibly owing to a read error. V is TRBV3-1 (or the pseudogene TRBV3-2) and J is TRBJ2-3; 7 nucleotides agree with TRBD2. The CDR3 has 12 amino acids. Germline-derived CDR1 and CDR2 are LGHDT and YNNKEL (reference sequence). CDR3 DNA sequence: TGTGCCAGCAGCCGTCCGGGACTAACACAAATCTTT. It specifies CASSRPGLTQIF.

The CDR3 reads CASSLDRAEKLFF. The DNA of the CDR3 is TGCGCCAGCAGCTTGGACAGGGCAGAAAAACTGTTTTTT. The chain employs TRBV5-1 and TRBJ1-4, with D tentatively TRBD1 (6 bases). Trimming took 0 bases from V and 8 from J, leaving 8 bases between them. There are 13 residues in the CDR3. Germline values: CDR1 SGHRS, CDR2 YFSETQ.

A single count supports this clone. The gene calls are TRBV7-8 and TRBJ2-3, with D possibly being TRBD2 (5 bases). Germline CDR1 is SGHVS and CDR2 is FQNEAQ. The CDR3 is 18 amino acids. V lost 1 base, J lost 2 bases, and 19 bases lay in between. The CDR3 nucleotides read TGTGCCAGCAGCTTAGGGGTCCCTAGCCGGGTGGCCACAGATACGCAGTATTTT. It translates to CASSLGVPSRVATDTQYF.

The CDR3 region has the DNA TGCGCCAGCACGGGTGGGGGAAACGAGCAGTACTTC. Its protein is CASTGGGNEQYF. The chain is built from TRBV5-1 and TRBJ2-7; D tentatively reads TRBD1 or TRBD2 (5 bases each). Per germline, CDR1 SGHRS and CDR2 YFSETQ. The V end lost 6 bases, the J end lost 5 bases, and 12 bases lay between the germline ends. The CDR3 spans 12 residues.

V usage is TRBV5-4 and J usage is TRBJ1-1, with 11 bases identical to TRBD1. Germline V gene data show CDR1 as SGHNT and CDR2 as YYREEE (reference sequence). This CDR3 region has 16 residues. V shed 3 bases, J shed 0 bases, and the junction held 4 bases outside the gene matches. The DNA of the CDR3 is TGTGCCAGCAGCTGGGACAGGGGGTGGGTGAACACTGAAGCTTTCTTT. This sequence encodes CASSWDRGWVNTEAFF.

The chain is built from TRBV3-1 (or the pseudogene TRBV3-2) and TRBJ1-4; the D gene is possibly TRBD1 (5 bases). Germline CDR1 is LGHDT and CDR2 is YNNKEL (reference sequence). The germline V and J ends were trimmed by 4 bases and 5 bases, with 14 bases remaining between them. The CDR3 runs 15 residues. The CDR3 bases are TGTGCCAGCAGCCCTCCGGGACGGTCGAATGAAAAACTGTTTTTT. It translates to CASSPPGRSNEKLFF.

The CDR3 is CASSVGLEENTEAFF. CDR3 in DNA: TGTGCCAGCAGCGTAGGGTTAGAGGAGAACACTGAAGCTTTCTTT. This chain links TRBV9 with TRBJ1-1, with unresolved D. Trimming removed 0 bases from V and 1 base from J, with 10 bases in between. From germline, CDR1 is SGDLS and CDR2 YYNGEE. CDR3 size: 15 residues.

J is TRBJ1-4 and V is TRBV19; 8 bases are a match to TRBD1. CDR3 length equals 16 residues. Germline CDR1 reads LNHDA; CDR2 reads SQIVND (reference sequence). The trim removed 6 bases at V and 4 bases at J, leaving 10 bases unmatched. The CDR3 region is CASSLYPTGVNEKLFF. CDR3 sequence (DNA): TGTGCCAGTAGCCTATATCCGACAGGGGTTAATGAAAAACTGTTTTTT.

On this clone itself: An end of the junction does not agree with germline; a read error may underlie this. This rearrangement joins TRBV7-6 to TRBJ2-3; 8 nucleotides line up with TRBD2. The CDR3 extends over 16 amino acids. Germline lookup yields CDR1 SGHVS and CDR2 FNYEAQ. The DNA for the CDR3 is TGTGCCAGCAGCCTAGCAGCGGGAGTAGTCACAGATACGCAGTATTTT. Encoded protein: CASSLAAGVVTDTQYF.

The chain carries TRBV7-9 and TRBJ2-7; D gene ambiguous. The ends were cut back, 5 bases at V and 3 bases at J, with 5 bases in the middle. The CDR3 spans 11 residues. In germline, CDR1 is SEHNR, CDR2 FQNEAQ (reference sequence). In DNA form, the CDR3 reads TGTGCCAGCAGCCGAGACTACGAGCAGTACTTC. Encoded protein: CASSRDYEQYF.

The chain uses TRBV19 and TRBJ1-2; D call uncertain. This CDR3 has 13 amino acids. Germline V gene sequence: CDR1 LNHDA, CDR2 SQIVND (reference sequence). Trimming took 4 bases from V and 6 from J, leaving 12 bases between them. As DNA, the CDR3 is TGTGCCAGTAGTACCCGACCGGACGATGGCTACACCTTC. Translation: CASSTRPDDGYTF. The full variable domain, rest sourced from reference TRBV19 and TRBJ1-2, is DGGITQSPKYLFRKEGQNVTLSCEQNLNHDAMYWYRQDPGQGLRLIYYSQIVNDFQKGDIAEGYSVSREKKESFPLTVTSAQKNPTAFYLCASSTRPDDGYTFGSGTRLTVV.

On this clone itself: The same CDR3 arises from other DNA sequences in this sample as well. This chain links TRBV7-2 with TRBJ2-3; D is uncertain. The CDR3 is 13 residues long. Deletions cut 2 bases from V and 4 bases from J, with 7 bases between. CDR1 SGHTA and CDR2 FQGNSA come from the germline V gene. The CDR3, as DNA: TGTGCCAGCAGCTTATCTGGGGCAGATACGCAGTATTTT. Its translation: CASSLSGADTQYF.

This rearrangement joins TRBV6-5 to TRBJ1-4; possible D gene TRBD1, 5 bases. Trimming pared 6 bases from V and 4 bases from J, leaving 12 bases between. The CDR3 extends over 14 amino acids. In germline, CDR1 is MNHEY, CDR2 SVGAGI. CDR3 in amino acids: CASRAGWGNEKLFF. The CDR3 DNA reads TGTGCCAGCAGGGCAGGGTGGGGTAATGAAAAACTGTTTTTT.

This sequence joins TRBV5-1 and TRBJ2-2; D may be TRBD1 or TRBD2 (5 bases each). With 3 bases removed from V and 1 base from J, the gap between germline ends came to 13 bases. Germline loops: CDR1 SGHRS, CDR2 YFSETQ. The CDR3 has 16 amino acids. The CDR3 nucleotides read TGCGCCAGCAGCTCTACGCCTGGGGGGAACACCGGGGAGCTGTTTTTT. It translates to CASSSTPGGNTGELFF.